Shown below are 23 T cell receptor beta chains from a single sample sequenced in a study of blood T cell repertoires in COVID-19. Generated by immunoSEQ multiplex PCR, the TCRdb table keeps only in-frame clones and is missing some. The sample has 180,000 or so clones, 85% to 90% seen once. Sequenced material: PBMCs or T cells enriched from blood (not recorded which). The source is a man between 40 and 49 years old who had recovered from COVID-19.

The rearrangement joins TRBV28 to TRBJ2-7; 9 positions agree with TRBD1. Germline V CDR1 and CDR2: MDHEN, SYDVKM. V shed 6 bases, J shed 0 bases, and the junction held 6 bases outside the gene matches. CDR3 length: 15 amino acids. The CDR3 DNA sequence: TGTGCCAGCAGCCCCGGACAGGGGCACTCCTACGAGCAGTACTTC. Its translation: CASSPGQGHSYEQYF.

The V call is TRBV7-4, the J call TRBJ1-5; D not resolved. Trimming pared 1 base from V and 6 bases from J, leaving 7 bases between. Germline CDR1 is SGHVT and CDR2 is SQSDAQ. The CDR3 totals 13 residues. This CDR3 is CASSLENSQPQHF. The CDR3 bases are TGTGCCAGCAGCTTAGAGAACAGTCAGCCCCAGCATTTT.

This clone was seen a few times. The rearrangement uses TRBV21-1 and TRBJ2-1; TRBD2, the D gene given by the table, was not confirmed from the DNA. TRBV21-1 is noted as a pseudogene. This CDR3 comprises 17 residues. The CDR3 is CASSNFPRRSSYNEQFF. The CDR3 DNA follows: TGTGCCAGCAGCAATTTCCCCCGGCGGAGCTCCTACAATGAGCAGTTCTTC.

This chain uses TRBV7-9 with TRBJ2-7, with TRBD1 matching 8 bases. Germline CDR1 is SEHNR and CDR2 is FQNEAQ (reference sequence). Losses at the gene ends were 4 bases for V and 2 bases for J; bases not matched to a gene: 10. This CDR3 has 16 amino acids. The CDR3 DNA sequence: TGTGCCAGCAGCTCGGACAGGGCAATTGTGGCCTACGAGCAGTACTTC. Translating gives CASSSDRAIVAYEQYF.

The chain couples TRBV29-1 to TRBJ1-2; D unresolved. The V and J ends lost 5 bases and 4 bases respectively, with 8 bases between them. The CDR3 length is 11 residues. Germline CDR1 and CDR2: SQVTM and ANQGSEA. The CDR3 region has the DNA TGCAGCGTTCTGATCAGCTATGGCTACACCTTC. Protein: CSVLISYGYTF. Full variable domain (remainder filled in from reference TRBV29-1 and TRBJ1-2): SAVISQKPSRDICQRGTSLTIQCQVDSQVTMMFWYRQQPGQSLTLIATANQGSEATYESGFVIDKFPISRPNLTFSTLTVSNMSPEDSSIYLCSVLISYGYTFGSGTRLTVV.

The chain joins TRBV15 to TRBJ1-1; no reliable D call. With 0 bases removed from V and 0 bases from J, the gap between germline ends came to 14 bases. The germline gives CDR1 LNHNV, CDR2 YYDKDF (reference sequence). The CDR3 length is 17 residues. CDR3 sequence (DNA): TGTGCCACCAGCAGAGATCGGGTTTCCTCGTTGAACACTGAAGCTTTCTTT. As protein: CATSRDRVSSLNTEAFF.

CDR3 bases: TGTGCCAGCAGCTTTGAATCGACAGCAAACTATGGCTACACCTTC. It specifies CASSFESTANYGYTF. This sequence joins TRBV7-9 and TRBJ1-2; TRBD1 is a possible D gene (5 bases). The germline CDR1 and CDR2 sequences are SEHNR and FQNEAQ (reference sequence). The V end was cut by 3 bases, the J end by 2 bases, with 13 bases between. CDR3 size: 15 residues.

J is TRBJ1-1 and V is TRBV28, with 8 bases fitting TRBD1. CDR3 length equals 12 residues. In germline, CDR1 is MDHEN, CDR2 SYDVKM. V gave up 8 bases and J gave up 10 bases; unmatched junction bases: 9. The CDR3 nucleotides are TGTGCCAGCTGCCCCGGGACAGGATCAGCTTTCTTT. It is translated as CASCPGTGSAFF.

The rearrangement uses TRBV15 and TRBJ1-1; no clear D gene. CDR3 length: 14 residues. V was cut by 0 bases and J by 6 bases, with 11 bases left in between. Per germline, CDR1 LNHNV and CDR2 YYDKDF (reference sequence). CDR3 protein: CATSRDSGFAEAFF. The CDR3 DNA reads TGTGCCACCAGCAGAGACTCCGGGTTCGCTGAAGCTTTCTTT.

This chain connects TRBV5-5 to TRBJ1-1; D is unresolved. CDR1 is SGHKS, CDR2 YYEKEE, per germline (reference sequence). V lost 5 bases and J lost 8, with 10 bases in between. The CDR3 extends over 11 amino acids. CDR3 coding DNA: TGTGCCAGCAGGGTAGTAGCCGAAGCTTTCTTT. It is translated as CASRVVAEAFF. Based on the CDR3 plus reference TRBV5-5 and TRBJ1-1, the full variable domain is DAGVTQSPTHLIKTRGQQVTLRCSPISGHKSVSWYQQVLGQGPQFIFQYYEKEERGRGNFPDRFSARQFPNYSSELNVNALLLGDSALYLCASRVVAEAFFGQGTRLTVV.

The chain is built from TRBV4-1 and TRBJ2-1; D not certain. This CDR3 is 13 amino acids long. The germline V gene has CDR1 MGHRA and CDR2 YSYEKL. The V end lost 3 bases, the J end lost 4 bases, and 7 bases lay between the germline ends. The CDR3 region has the DNA TGCGCCAGCAGCCATCCCACTTACAATGAGCAGTTCTTC. Its translation is CASSHPTYNEQFF.

The rearrangement uses TRBV6-2 or TRBV6-3 and TRBJ1-6; D is undetermined. The CDR3 is made up of 13 amino acids. Germline CDR1 and CDR2: MNHEY and SVGEGT. Trimming removed 2 bases from V and 10 bases from J, with 9 bases in between. The CDR3 DNA sequence: TGTGCCAGCAGTTACGCACAGCAGTCACCCCTCCACTTT. Translating gives CASSYAQQSPLHF.

The gene calls are TRBV5-1 and TRBJ1-2; 7 positions match TRBD1. Germline V lookup: CDR1 SGHRS, CDR2 YFSETQ. The J segment lost 2 bases and the V segment lost 4 bases, leaving 5 bases of the junction unmatched. CDR3 length equals 14 residues. In nucleotides, the CDR3 is TGCGCCAGCAGCCCACAGACAGGGAACTATGGCTACACCTTC. Its translation: CASSPQTGNYGYTF. Based on the CDR3 plus reference TRBV5-1 and TRBJ1-2, the full variable domain is KAGVTQTPRYLIKTRGQQVTLSCSPISGHRSVSWYQQTPGQGLQFLFEYFSETQRNKGNFPGRFSGRQFSNSRSEMNVSTLELGDSALYLCASSPQTGNYGYTFGSGTRLTVV.

CDR3: CASSSPGKGYTF. The CDR3 DNA sequence: TGTGCCAGCAGTTCCCCAGGGAAGGGCTACACCTTC. The rearrangement links TRBV28 to TRBJ1-2, with D perhaps matching TRBD1 (5 bases). The CDR3 contains 12 residues. The germline V and J ends were trimmed by 4 bases and 8 bases, with 11 bases remaining between them. CDR1 is MDHEN and CDR2 is SYDVKM in the germline V gene.

The gene calls are TRBV10-3 and TRBJ1-5; D is unresolved. This CDR3 region has 15 residues. Germline-derived CDR1 and CDR2 are ENHRY and SYGVKD. Between the trimmed V and J ends, which lost 0 bases and 4 bases, there was a span of 10 bases. CDR3 in amino acids: CAISESRGENQPQHF. For the CDR3, the DNA is TGTGCCATCAGTGAGTCGCGGGGAGAGAATCAGCCCCAGCATTTT.

V and J are TRBV12-5 and TRBJ1-5, with TRBD1 matching over 9 bases. The trim removed 2 bases at V and 5 bases at J, leaving 10 bases unmatched. Germline V gives CDR1 LGHNT, CDR2 FRNRAP. The CDR3 is 17 amino acids. This chain's CDR3 is CASGLRIWDRAHQPQHF. The CDR3 DNA is TGTGCTAGTGGTTTGCGAATCTGGGACAGGGCCCATCAGCCCCAGCATTTT. Drawing the rest from reference TRBV12-5 and TRBJ1-5, the complete variable domain is DARVTQTPRHKVTEMGQEVTMRCQPILGHNTVFWYRQTMMQGLELLAYFRNRAPLDDSGMPKDRFSAEMPDATLATLKIQPSEPRDSAVYFCASGLRIWDRAHQPQHFGDGTRLSIL.

This chain links TRBV2 with TRBJ1-6; no firm D call. Germline V CDR1 and CDR2: SNHLY, FYNNEI. This CDR3 is built from 13 residues. Trimming stripped 2 bases from V and 7 bases from J, with 6 bases between. CDR3 region: CASSEPSNSPLHF. The DNA of the CDR3 is TGTGCCAGCAGTGAACCGTCGAATTCACCCCTCCACTTT.

CDR3 in DNA: TGTGCCGTTTACAGGGGTGCCGAAGCTTTCTTT. It specifies CAVYRGAEAFF. V gene TRBV19 combines with J gene TRBJ1-1; 7 bases map to TRBD1. J lost 8 bases, V lost 11 bases, and 8 bases had no gene match. Per germline, CDR1 LNHDA and CDR2 SQIVND (reference sequence). The CDR3 runs 11 residues.

V and J are TRBV2 and TRBJ2-4, with 13 bases lining up with TRBD2. V shed 6 bases, J shed 1 base, and the junction held 6 bases outside the gene matches. The CDR3 contains 17 residues. Germline lookup yields CDR1 SNHLY and CDR2 FYNNEI. CDR3 nucleotides: TGTGCCAGCAGGGAAACTAGCGGGGGGGCTGCCAAAAACATTCAGTACTTC. Translated: CASRETSGGAAKNIQYF.

The V call is TRBV24-1, the J call TRBJ1-2, with a tentative D call TRBD1 (5 bases). There are 19 residues in the CDR3. The V gene's germline CDR1 is KGHDR and CDR2 SFDVKD. V was cut by 3 bases and J by 0 bases, with 22 bases left in between. CDR3 bases: TGTGCCACCAGTGATGGGCAGCAGAACAGGAAAACGGCTAACTATGGCTACACCTTC. This sequence encodes CATSDGQQNRKTANYGYTF.

This chain joins TRBV11-3 and TRBJ1-3; 7 nucleotides align to TRBD1. V was clipped by 2 bases and J by 0 bases; unmatched bases: 4. CDR3 length equals 16 residues. The germline CDR1 and CDR2 sequences are SGHNT and YENEEA. CDR3 amino acids: CASSLRQGDSGNTIYF. The CDR3 DNA follows: TGTGCCAGCAGCTTACGACAGGGCGACTCTGGAAACACCATATATTTT. Full variable domain (rest looked up from reference TRBV11-3 and TRBJ1-3): EAGVVQSPRYKIIEKKQPVAFWCNPISGHNTLYWYLQNLGQGPELLIRYENEEAVDDSQLPKDRFSAERLKGVDSTLKIQPAELGDSAVYLCASSLRQGDSGNTIYFGEGSWLTVV.

This clone was observed a few times. This chain connects TRBV30 to TRBJ1-5; 8 bases agree with TRBD1. Losses at the gene ends were 7 bases for V and 3 bases for J; bases not matched to a gene: 5. There are 13 residues in the CDR3. CDR1 and CDR2 (germline): GTSNPN, SVGIG (reference sequence). CDR3 in amino acids: CAFADRDNQPQHF. CDR3 DNA: TGTGCCTTTGCGGACAGGGACAATCAGCCCCAGCATTTT.

This clone was picked up a small number of times. The V call is TRBV30, the J call TRBJ1-3; D not certain. Trimming pared 8 bases from V and 1 base from J, leaving 12 bases between. This CDR3 is 13 amino acids long. Germline assignment: CDR1 GTSNPN and CDR2 SVGIG (reference sequence). In nucleotides, the CDR3 is TGTGCCCGTGAACAGATATCTGGAAACACCATATATTTT. It yields the protein CAREQISGNTIYF.